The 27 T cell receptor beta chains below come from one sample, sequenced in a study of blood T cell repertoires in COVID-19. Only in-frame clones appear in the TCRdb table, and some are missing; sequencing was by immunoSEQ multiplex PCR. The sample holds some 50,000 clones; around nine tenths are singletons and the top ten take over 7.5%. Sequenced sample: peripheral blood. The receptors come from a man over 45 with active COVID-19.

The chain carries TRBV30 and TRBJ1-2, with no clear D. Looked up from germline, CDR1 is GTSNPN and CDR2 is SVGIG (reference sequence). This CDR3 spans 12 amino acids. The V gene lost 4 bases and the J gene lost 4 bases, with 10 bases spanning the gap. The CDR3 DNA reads TGTGCCTGGAAAAGGAAGCGCTATGGCTACACCTTC. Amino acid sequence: CAWKRKRYGYTF.

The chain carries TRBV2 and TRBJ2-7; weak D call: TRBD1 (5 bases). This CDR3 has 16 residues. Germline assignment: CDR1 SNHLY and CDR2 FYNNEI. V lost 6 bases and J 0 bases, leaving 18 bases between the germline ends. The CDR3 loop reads CASRELSGIFSYEQYF. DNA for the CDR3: TGTGCCAGCAGGGAATTATCAGGGATATTCTCCTACGAGCAGTACTTC.

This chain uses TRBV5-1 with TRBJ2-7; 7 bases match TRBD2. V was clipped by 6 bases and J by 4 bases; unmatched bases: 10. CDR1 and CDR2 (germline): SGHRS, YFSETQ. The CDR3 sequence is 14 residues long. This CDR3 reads CASTDLVGGYEQYF. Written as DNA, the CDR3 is TGCGCCAGCACTGATCTAGTGGGAGGGTACGAGCAGTACTTC.

CDR3 nucleotides: TGTGCCAGCAGTGCCGGGACTAGCGGGGGAGATACGCAGTATTTT. Amino acid sequence: CASSAGTSGGDTQYF. J is TRBJ2-3 and V is TRBV6-4, with 14 bases that match TRBD2. The CDR3 runs to 15 residues. The germline V gene has CDR1 MRHNA and CDR2 SNTAGT. V lost 4 bases, J lost 5 bases, and 2 bases stayed unmatched.

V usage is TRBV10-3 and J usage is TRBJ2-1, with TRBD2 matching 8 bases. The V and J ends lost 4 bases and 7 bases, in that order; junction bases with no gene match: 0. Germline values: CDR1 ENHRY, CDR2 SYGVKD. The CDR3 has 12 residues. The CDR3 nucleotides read TGTGCCATCAGTGGCGGGGGGAATGAGCAGTTCTTC. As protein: CAISGGGNEQFF.

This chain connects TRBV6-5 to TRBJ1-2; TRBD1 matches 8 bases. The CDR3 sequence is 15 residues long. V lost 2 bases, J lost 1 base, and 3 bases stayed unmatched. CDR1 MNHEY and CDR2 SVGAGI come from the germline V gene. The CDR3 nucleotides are TGTGCCAGCAGTTACGACAGGGGCTTTAACTATGGCTACACCTTC. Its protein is CASSYDRGFNYGYTF.

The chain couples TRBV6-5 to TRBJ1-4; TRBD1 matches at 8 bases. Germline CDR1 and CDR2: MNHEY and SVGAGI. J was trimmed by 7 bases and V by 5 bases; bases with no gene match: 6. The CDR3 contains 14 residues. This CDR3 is CASSLRQGPEKLFF. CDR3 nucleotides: TGTGCCAGCAGTCTCCGACAGGGGCCTGAAAAACTGTTTTTT.

CDR3 region: CAWSVALQETQYF. DNA for the CDR3: TGTGCCTGGAGTGTAGCGCTCCAAGAGACCCAGTACTTC. The V gene is TRBV30, the J gene TRBJ2-5; D is undetermined. This CDR3 region has 13 residues. Trimming pared 0 bases from V and 1 base from J, leaving 6 bases between. Germline V lookup: CDR1 GTSNPN, CDR2 SVGIG (reference sequence).

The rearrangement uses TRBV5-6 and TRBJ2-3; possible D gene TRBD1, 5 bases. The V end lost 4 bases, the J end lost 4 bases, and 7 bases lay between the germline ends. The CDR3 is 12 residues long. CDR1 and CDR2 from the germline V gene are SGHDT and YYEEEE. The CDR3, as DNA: TGTGCCAGCAGCCCAGGGTCAGATACGCAGTATTTT. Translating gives CASSPGSDTQYF. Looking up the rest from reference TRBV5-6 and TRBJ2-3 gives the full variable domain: DAGVTQSPTHLIKTRGQQVTLRCSPKSGHDTVSWYQQALGQGPQFIFQYYEEEERQRGNFPDRFSGHQFPNYSSELNVNALLLGDSALYLCASSPGSDTQYFGPGTRLTVL.

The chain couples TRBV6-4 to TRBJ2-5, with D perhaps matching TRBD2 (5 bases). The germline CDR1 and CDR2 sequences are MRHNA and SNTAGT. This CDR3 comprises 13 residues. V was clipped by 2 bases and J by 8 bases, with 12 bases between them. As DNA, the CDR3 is TGTGCCAGCAGTGACACCCCTGGGAGAACCCAGTACTTC. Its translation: CASSDTPGRTQYF.

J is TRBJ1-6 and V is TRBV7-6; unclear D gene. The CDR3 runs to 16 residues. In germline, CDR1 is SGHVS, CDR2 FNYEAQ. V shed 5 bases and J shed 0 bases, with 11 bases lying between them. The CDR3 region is CASSPTGSSYNSPLHF. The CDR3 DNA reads TGTGCCAGCAGCCCGACGGGGAGCTCCTATAATTCACCCCTCCACTTT.

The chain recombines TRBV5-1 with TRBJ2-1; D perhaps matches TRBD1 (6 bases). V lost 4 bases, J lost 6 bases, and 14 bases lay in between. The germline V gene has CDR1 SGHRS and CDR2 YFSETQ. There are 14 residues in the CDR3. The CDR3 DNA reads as TGCGCCAGCAGCGAACCACAGGGAGCCAATGAGCAGTTCTTC. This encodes CASSEPQGANEQFF.

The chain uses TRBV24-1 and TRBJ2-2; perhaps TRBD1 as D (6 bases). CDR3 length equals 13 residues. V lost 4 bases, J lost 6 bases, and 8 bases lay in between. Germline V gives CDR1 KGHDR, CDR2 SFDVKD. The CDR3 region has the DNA TGTGCCACCAGTGAACAGGGTCCCGGGGAGCTGTTTTTT. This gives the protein CATSEQGPGELFF.

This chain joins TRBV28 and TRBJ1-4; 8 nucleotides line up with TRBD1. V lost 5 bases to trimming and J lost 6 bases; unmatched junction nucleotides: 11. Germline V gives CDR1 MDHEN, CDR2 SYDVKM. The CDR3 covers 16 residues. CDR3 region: CASSVPSGGGDEKLFF. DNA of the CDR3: TGTGCCAGCAGTGTTCCTTCAGGGGGCGGAGATGAAAAACTGTTTTTT. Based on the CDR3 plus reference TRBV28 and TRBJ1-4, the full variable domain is DVKVTQSSRYLVKRTGEKVFLECVQDMDHENMFWYRQDPGLGLRLIYFSYDVKMKEKGDIPEGYSVSREKKERFSLILESASTNQTSMYLCASSVPSGGGDEKLFFGSGTQLSVL.

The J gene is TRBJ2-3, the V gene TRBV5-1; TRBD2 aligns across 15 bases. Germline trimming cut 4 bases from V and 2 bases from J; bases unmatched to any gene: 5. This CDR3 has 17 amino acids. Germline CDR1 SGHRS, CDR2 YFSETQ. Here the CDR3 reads CASSPGLAGGSTDTQYF. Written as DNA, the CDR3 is TGCGCCAGCAGCCCCGGACTAGCGGGAGGGTCCACAGATACGCAGTATTTT.

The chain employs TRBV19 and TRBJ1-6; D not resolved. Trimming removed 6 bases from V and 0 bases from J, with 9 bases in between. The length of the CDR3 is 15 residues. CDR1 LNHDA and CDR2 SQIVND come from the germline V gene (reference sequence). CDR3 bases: TGTGCCAGTAGGGAGGACCTCTCCTATAATTCACCCCTCCACTTT. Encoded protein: CASREDLSYNSPLHF.

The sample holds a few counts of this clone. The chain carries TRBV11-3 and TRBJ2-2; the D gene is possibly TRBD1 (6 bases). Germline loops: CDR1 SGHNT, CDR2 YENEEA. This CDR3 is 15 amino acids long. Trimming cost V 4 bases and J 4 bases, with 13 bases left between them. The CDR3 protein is CASSSRDRTTGELFF. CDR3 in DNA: TGTGCCAGCAGCTCGCGCGACAGGACCACCGGGGAGCTGTTTTTT.

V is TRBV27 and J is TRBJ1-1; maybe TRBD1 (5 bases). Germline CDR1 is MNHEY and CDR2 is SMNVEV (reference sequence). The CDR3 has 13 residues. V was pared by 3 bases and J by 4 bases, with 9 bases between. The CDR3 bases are TGTGCCAGCAGTTTGGTCGGGGGCACTGAAGCTTTCTTT. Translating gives CASSLVGGTEAFF.

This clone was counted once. The CDR3 nucleotides are TGTGCCAGCAGCACCGGACAGGGCCTGATCCTCCACTTT. Its protein product is CASSTGQGLILHF. The rearrangement joins TRBV5-5 to TRBJ1-6; 8 bases map to TRBD1. J lost 15 bases, V lost 4 bases, and 9 bases had no gene match. The CDR3 spans 13 residues. Germline V gives CDR1 SGHKS, CDR2 YYEKEE (reference sequence).

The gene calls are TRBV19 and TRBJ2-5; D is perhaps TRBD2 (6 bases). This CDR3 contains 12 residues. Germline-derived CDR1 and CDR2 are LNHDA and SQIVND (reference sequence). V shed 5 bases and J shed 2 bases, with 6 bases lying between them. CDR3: CASSAGQETQYF. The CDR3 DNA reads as TGTGCCAGTAGTGCGGGACAAGAGACCCAGTACTTC. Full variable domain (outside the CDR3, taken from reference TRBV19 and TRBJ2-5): DGGITQSPKYLFRKEGQNVTLSCEQNLNHDAMYWYRQDPGQGLRLIYYSQIVNDFQKGDIAEGYSVSREKKESFPLTVTSAQKNPTAFYLCASSAGQETQYFGPGTRLLVL.

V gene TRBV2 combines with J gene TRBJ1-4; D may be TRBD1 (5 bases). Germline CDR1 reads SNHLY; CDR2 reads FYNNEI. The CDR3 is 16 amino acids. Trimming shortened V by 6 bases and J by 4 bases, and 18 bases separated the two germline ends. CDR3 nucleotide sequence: TGTGCCAGCAGCCCCCGGTTAGGGGTCGGTAATGAAAAACTGTTTTTT. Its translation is CASSPRLGVGNEKLFF.

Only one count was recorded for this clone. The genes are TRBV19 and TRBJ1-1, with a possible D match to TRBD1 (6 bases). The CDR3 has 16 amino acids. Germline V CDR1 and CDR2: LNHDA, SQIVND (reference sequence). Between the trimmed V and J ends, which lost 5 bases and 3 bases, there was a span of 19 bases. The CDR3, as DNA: TGTGCCAGTAGTCATTCCCGGGGCAGGGGTGACACTGAAGCTTTCTTT. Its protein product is CASSHSRGRGDTEAFF.

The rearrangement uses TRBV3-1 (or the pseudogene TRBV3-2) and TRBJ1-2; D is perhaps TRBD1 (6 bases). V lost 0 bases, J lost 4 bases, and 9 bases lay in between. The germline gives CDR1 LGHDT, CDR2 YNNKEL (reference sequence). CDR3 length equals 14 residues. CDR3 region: CASSQDQQGYGYTF. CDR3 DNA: TGTGCCAGCAGCCAAGATCAACAGGGCTATGGCTACACCTTC.

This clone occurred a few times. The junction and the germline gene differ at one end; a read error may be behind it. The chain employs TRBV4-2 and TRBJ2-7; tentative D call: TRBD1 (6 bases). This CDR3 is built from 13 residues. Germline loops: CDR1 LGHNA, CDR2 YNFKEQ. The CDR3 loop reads CASSQDPATGPFF. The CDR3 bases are TGTGCCAGCAGCCAAGACCCTGCGACAGGTCCCTTCTTC.

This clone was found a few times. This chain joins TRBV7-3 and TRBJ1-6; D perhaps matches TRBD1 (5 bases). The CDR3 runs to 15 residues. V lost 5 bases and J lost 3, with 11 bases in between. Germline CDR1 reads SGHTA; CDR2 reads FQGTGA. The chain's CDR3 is CASSPGQGYNSPLHF. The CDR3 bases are TGTGCCAGCAGCCCCGGGCAGGGCTATAATTCACCCCTCCACTTT.

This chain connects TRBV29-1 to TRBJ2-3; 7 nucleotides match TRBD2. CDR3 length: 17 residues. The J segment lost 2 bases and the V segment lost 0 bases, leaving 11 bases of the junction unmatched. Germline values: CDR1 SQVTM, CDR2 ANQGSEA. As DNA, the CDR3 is TGCAGCGTTGAAGATATGGGAGAGGCGGGAGTCACAGATACGCAGTATTTT. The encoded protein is CSVEDMGEAGVTDTQYF.

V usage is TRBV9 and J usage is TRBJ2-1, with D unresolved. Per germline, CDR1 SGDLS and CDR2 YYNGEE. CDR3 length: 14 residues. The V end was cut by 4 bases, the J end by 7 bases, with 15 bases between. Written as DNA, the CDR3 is TGTGCCAGCAGCCCTGCCCCACCAGTAAATGAGCAGTTCTTC. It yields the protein CASSPAPPVNEQFF.